Listed below are T cell receptor beta chains from one sample, sequenced in a study of blood T cell repertoires in COVID-19. The repertoire was sequenced with immunoSEQ multiplex PCR; TCRdb's copy has only in-frame clones and lacks some. The sample carries roughly 240,000 clones, 84% recorded once. Specimen: peripheral blood. The receptors were gathered from a man aged 40-49 years who had recovered from COVID-19. The CDR3 runs from the conserved cysteine through the conserved F or W. The D gene is left open where the match is weak. The size of a clone is reported for some rows only, either as once, few or many, or as a class for expanded clones.

D,size,V,J,DNA,CDR3
-,-,TRBV25-1,TRBJ1-4,TGTGCCAGCAGTGAAAGCACAGGAGGGAATGAAAAACTGTTTTTT,CASSESTGGNEKLFF
-,-,TRBV7-7,TRBJ2-1,TGTGCTAGCAGCCCGGACACTCAAACCCATAATGAGCAGTTCTTC,CASSPDTQTHNEQFF
TRBD1,-,TRBV19,TRBJ1-5,TGTGCCAGTAGGCGGGACAGGGGGAATCAGCCCCAGCATTTT,CASRRDRGNQPQHF
-,-,TRBV5-6,TRBJ2-7,TGTGCCAGCAGCTTGCCAGTTTCCTACGAGCAGTACTTC,CASSLPVSYEQYF
TRBD1,-,TRBV4-3,TRBJ2-6,TGCGCCAGCAGCCGGCAATCAACAGGGGCGGGGGCCAACGTCCTGACTTTC,CASSRQSTGAGANVLTF
-,-,TRBV3-1/TRBV3-2,TRBJ1-2,TGTGCCAGCAGCCTTGCAATTAGGTCAGGCTATGGCTACACCTTC,CASSLAIRSGYGYTF
-,-,TRBV18,TRBJ2-6,TGTGCCAGCTCGCCCTCCACATCCCTCGGGGCCAACGTCCTGACTTTC,CASSPSTSLGANVLTF
-,-,TRBV7-2,TRBJ1-2,TGTGCCAGCAGCTTAGTCTGGAGGAACTATGGCTACACCTTC,CASSLVWRNYGYTF
-,-,TRBV7-6,TRBJ2-5,TGTGCCAGCAGCCCCGGAGGGAGAACCAAGAACCGGAGTCGGGCCCAGTACTTC,CASSPGGRTKNRSRAQYF
TRBD1,-,TRBV27,TRBJ1-2,TGTGCCAGCAGTTCGTGGACAGGGGTGGACTACACCTTC,CASSSWTGVDYTF
TRBD2,-,TRBV4-1,TRBJ2-7,TGCGCCAGCAGCCAAGGGTCCGGGGGGGCCTACGAGCAGTACTTC,CASSQGSGGAYEQYF
-,-,TRBV9,TRBJ2-1,TGTGCCAGCAGCGAGGGGCTAGTCCAGAACAATGAGCAGTTCTTC,CASSEGLVQNNEQFF
TRBD1,-,TRBV7-2,TRBJ1-1,TGTGCCAGCAGCTTTCGACAGGGGTTCGCTAACACTGAAGCTTTCTTT,CASSFRQGFANTEAFF
-,-,TRBV3-1/TRBV3-2,TRBJ2-6,TGTGCCAGCAGCCAAGAAGCGCTTCGGGGGGCCAACGTCCTGACTTTC,CASSQEALRGANVLTF
TRBD2,-,TRBV13,TRBJ2-7,TGTGCCAGCAGCCCTCAAGCGGGACTACTCGAACCCGAGCAGTACTTC,CASSPQAGLLEPEQYF
TRBD2,few,TRBV2,TRBJ2-1,TGTGCCAGCCTAGCGGTTAGCTCCTACAATGAGCAGTTCTTC,CASLAVSSYNEQFF
-,-,TRBV9,TRBJ2-2,TGTGCCAGCAATCAGGGAAACACCGGGGAGCTGTTTTTT,CASNQGNTGELFF
TRBD1,-,TRBV24-1,TRBJ2-3,TGTGCCACCAGTGAAAAAGACAGGGGCCTGAGTACAGATACGCAGTATTTT,CATSEKDRGLSTDTQYF
TRBD2,-,TRBV19,TRBJ2-5,TGTGCCAGTAGTATTGGTAGCGGGAGGGCCTGGGAGACCCAGTACTTC,CASSIGSGRAWETQYF
TRBD1,-,TRBV5-8,TRBJ2-7,TGTGCCAGCAGCCTGGGACAGGTCAGCTCCTACGAGCAGTACTTC,CASSLGQVSSYEQYF
TRBD1,-,TRBV2,TRBJ1-5,TGTGCCAGCAGTCAACAGGGGAACAATCAGCCCCAGCATTTT,CASSQQGNNQPQHF
TRBD1,once,TRBV29-1,TRBJ1-2,TGCAGCGTGCACCAGGGGGGTTGGGGCTACACCTTC,CSVHQGGWGYTF
TRBD1,-,TRBV7-2,TRBJ1-4,TGTGCCAGCAGCTTAGGGATTGGGACAGCTAATGAAAAACTGTTTTTT,CASSLGIGTANEKLFF
TRBD1,-,TRBV30,TRBJ2-1,TGTGCCTGGAGTGCGGTCGGCAGGGGGGAGCAGTTCTTC,CAWSAVGRGEQFF
TRBD1,-,TRBV6-5,TRBJ1-2,TGTGCCAGCAGTCTCCGGGACAGGGACTCCGGCTACACCTTC,CASSLRDRDSGYTF